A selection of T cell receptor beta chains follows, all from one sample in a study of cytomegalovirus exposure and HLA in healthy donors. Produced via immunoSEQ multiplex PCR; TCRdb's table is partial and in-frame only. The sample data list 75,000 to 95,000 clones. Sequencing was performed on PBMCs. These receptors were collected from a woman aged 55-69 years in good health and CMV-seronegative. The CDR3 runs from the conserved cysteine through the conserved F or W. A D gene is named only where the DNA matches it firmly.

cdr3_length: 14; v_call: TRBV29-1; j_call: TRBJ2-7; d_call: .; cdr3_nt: TGCAGCGTTGAAAGCCAACTTGGGGGCCACGAGCAGTACTTC; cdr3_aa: CSVESQLGGHEQYF
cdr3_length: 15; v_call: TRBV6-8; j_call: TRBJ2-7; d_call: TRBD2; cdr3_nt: TGTGCCACCCGCGGGGGAGTAAGCGGCTCCTACGAGCAGTACTTC; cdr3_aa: CATRGGVSGSYEQYF
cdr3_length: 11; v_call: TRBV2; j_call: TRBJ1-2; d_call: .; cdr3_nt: TGTGCCAGCAGTGAGTCGTATGGCTACACCTTC; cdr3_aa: CASSESYGYTF
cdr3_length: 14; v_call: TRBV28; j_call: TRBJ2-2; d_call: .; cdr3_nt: TGTGCCAGCAGTCTGGGGCCGAACACCGGGGAGCTGTTTTTT; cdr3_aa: CASSLGPNTGELFF
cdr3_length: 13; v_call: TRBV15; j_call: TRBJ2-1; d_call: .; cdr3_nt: TGTGCCACCAGCAGAGAAAAAATAAATGAGCAGTTCTTC; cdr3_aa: CATSREKINEQFF
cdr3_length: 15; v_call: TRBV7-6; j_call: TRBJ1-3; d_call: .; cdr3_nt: TGTGCCAGCAGCTATGACAGTTCTACAGGAAACACCATATATTTT; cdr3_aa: CASSYDSSTGNTIYF
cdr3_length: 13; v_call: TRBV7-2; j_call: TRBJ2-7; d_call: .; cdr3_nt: TGTGCCAGCGCCGAGGGGGGGAAGGGCGAGCAGTACTTC; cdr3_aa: CASAEGGKGEQYF
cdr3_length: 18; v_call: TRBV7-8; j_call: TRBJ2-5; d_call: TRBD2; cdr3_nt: TGTGCCAGCAGCCCTGGCTGGACTAGCGGGGGACTTCAAGAGACCCAGTACTTC; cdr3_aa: CASSPGWTSGGLQETQYF
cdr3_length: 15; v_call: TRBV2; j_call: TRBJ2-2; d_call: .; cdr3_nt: TGTGCCAGCAGTGTGAATTACGGGTTGGACGGGGAGCTGTTTTTT; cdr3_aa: CASSVNYGLDGELFF
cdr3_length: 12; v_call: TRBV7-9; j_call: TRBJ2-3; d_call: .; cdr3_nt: TGTGCCAGCAGCATTTTTTTCCCTATCAAGTATTTT; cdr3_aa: CASSIFFPIKYF
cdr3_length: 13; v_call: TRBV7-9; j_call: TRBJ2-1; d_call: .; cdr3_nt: TGTGCCAGCAGCAAAACTAGCTTCTATGAGCAGTTCTTC; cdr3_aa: CASSKTSFYEQFF
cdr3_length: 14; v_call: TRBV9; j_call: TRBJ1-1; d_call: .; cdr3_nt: TGTGCCAGCAGCGGGCTTGGACAGAACACTGAAGCTTTCTTT; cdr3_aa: CASSGLGQNTEAFF